A single sample gave rise to the 23 T cell receptor beta chains below, sequenced in a study of shared clonotypes between healthy human individuals. Only in-frame clones appear in the TCRdb table, and some are missing; sequencing was by immunoSEQ multiplex PCR. This sample has hundreds of thousands of clones, with 95% to 98% found just once. Source material: naive CD4+ T cells sorted from blood. As for subset: CD45RA+ positively selected. The source is a woman aged 25 to 39 in good health.

This rearrangement joins TRBV18 to TRBJ1-3; D remains unclear. CDR3 size: 17 residues. Trimming cost V 2 bases and J 0 bases, with 14 bases left between them. CDR1 KGHSH and CDR2 LQKENI come from the germline V gene. For the CDR3, the DNA is TGTGCCAGCTCACCATGGACCACACAGAACTCTGGAAACACCATATATTTT. It specifies CASSPWTTQNSGNTIYF.

The chain recombines TRBV9 with TRBJ2-1, with D possibly called TRBD1 or TRBD2 (5 bases each). Germline assignment: CDR1 SGDLS and CDR2 YYNGEE. There are 11 residues in the CDR3. V dropped 4 bases and J dropped 12 bases, with 11 bases sitting between them. The CDR3, as DNA: TGTGCCAGCAGCTCCCCGGGGCGGCAGTTCTTC. Protein sequence: CASSSPGRQFF.

The chain combines TRBV30 with TRBJ1-2; 7 nucleotides align to TRBD1. CDR1 GTSNPN and CDR2 SVGIG come from the germline V gene (reference sequence). The CDR3 extends over 13 amino acids. Trimming cost V 3 bases and J 3 bases; bases outside gene matches: 4. In DNA, the CDR3 is TGTGCCTGGAGCCTAGGGACAGACTATGGCTACACCTTC. It specifies CAWSLGTDYGYTF.

The genes are TRBV2 and TRBJ2-1, with D possibly being TRBD2 (6 bases). CDR1 is SNHLY and CDR2 is FYNNEI in the germline V gene. This CDR3 contains 14 residues. The CDR3 bases are TGTGCGGGAGGTTACGGTGGGGGCTACAATGAGCAGTTCTTC. As protein: CAGGYGGGYNEQFF. Drawing the rest from reference TRBV2 and TRBJ2-1, the complete variable domain is EPEVTQTPSHQVTQMGQEVILRCVPISNHLYFYWYRQILGQKVEFLVSFYNNEISEKSEIFDDQFSVERPDGSNFTLKIRSTKLEDSAMYFCAGGYGGGYNEQFFGPGTRLTVL.

In its sample, this clone was seen once. V gene TRBV15 combines with J gene TRBJ2-7; TRBD2 matches at 14 bases. V shed 0 bases, J shed 4 bases, and the junction held 11 bases outside the gene matches. Germline V CDR1 and CDR2: LNHNV, YYDKDF (reference sequence). The length of the CDR3 is 19 residues. CDR3 amino acids: CATSRDVTGLAGVSYEQYF. The DNA for the CDR3 is TGTGCCACCAGCAGAGATGTTACGGGACTAGCGGGAGTTTCATACGAGCAGTACTTC.

The chain couples TRBV30 to TRBJ1-2; 7 bases match TRBD1. Germline trimming cut 4 bases from V and 2 bases from J; bases unmatched to any gene: 1. CDR3 length: 12 residues. Germline lookup yields CDR1 GTSNPN and CDR2 SVGIG (reference sequence). The CDR3 coding sequence is TGTGCCTGGAACAGGGGCAACTATGGCTACACCTTC. This sequence encodes CAWNRGNYGYTF.

This chain uses TRBV5-1 with TRBJ1-1; 7 bases map to TRBD1. The CDR3 sequence is 15 residues long. CDR1 and CDR2 from the germline V gene are SGHRS and YFSETQ. The trim removed 5 bases at V and 5 bases at J, leaving 12 bases unmatched. The CDR3 region has the DNA TGCGCCAGCAGTCGGACAGGCGGCGGTTCGACTGAAGCTTTCTTT. It encodes CASSRTGGGSTEAFF.

The chain couples TRBV15 to TRBJ1-6; D may be TRBD1 (5 bases). This CDR3 comprises 14 residues. Per the germline V gene, CDR1 is LNHNV and CDR2 is YYDKDF (reference sequence). Between the trimmed V and J ends, which lost 5 bases and 4 bases, there was a span of 9 bases. The CDR3 protein is CATSVEGYNSPLHF. The CDR3 DNA reads TGTGCCACCAGCGTTGAGGGGTATAATTCACCCCTCCACTTT. Looking up the rest from reference TRBV15 and TRBJ1-6 gives the full variable domain: DAMVIQNPRYQVTQFGKPVTLSCSQTLNHNVMYWYQQKSSQAPKLLFHYYDKDFNNEADTPDNFQSRRPNTSFCFLDIRSPGLGDTAMYLCATSVEGYNSPLHFGNGTRLTVT.

The chain combines TRBV7-2 with TRBJ2-7; D is perhaps TRBD1 or TRBD2 (5 bases each). The germline V gene has CDR1 SGHTA and CDR2 FQGNSA. The V gene lost 3 bases and the J gene lost 0 bases, with 9 bases spanning the gap. The CDR3 has 14 amino acids. CDR3 amino acids: CASSFSGTSYEQYF. In DNA form, the CDR3 reads TGTGCCAGCAGCTTTTCCGGGACCTCCTACGAGCAGTACTTC.

This clone appeared once. The rearrangement links TRBV7-9 to TRBJ2-5; D may correspond to TRBD1 or TRBD2 (6 bases each). Germline CDR1 is SEHNR and CDR2 is FQNEAQ (reference sequence). This CDR3 contains 14 residues. Deletions cut 5 bases from V and 2 bases from J, with 12 bases between. The CDR3: CASSHEGGQETQYF. The CDR3 DNA follows: TGTGCCAGCAGCCATGAGGGGGGACAAGAGACCCAGTACTTC.

This clone occurred a few times. The V gene is TRBV7-9, the J gene TRBJ2-2; no clear D. The CDR3 extends over 12 amino acids. V was pared by 3 bases and J by 7 bases, with 6 bases between. Germline V gives CDR1 SEHNR, CDR2 FQNEAQ (reference sequence). CDR3 protein: CASSLKVGELFF. CDR3 coding DNA: TGTGCCAGCAGCTTGAAGGTCGGGGAGCTGTTTTTT.

The chain recombines TRBV7-2 with TRBJ2-7; 7 nucleotides line up with TRBD2. Germline loops: CDR1 SGHTA, CDR2 FQGNSA. The CDR3 is 17 residues long. V shed 1 base and J 0 bases; nucleotides not matched to a gene: 9. CDR3 sequence reads: CASSLVVSSSGSYEQYF. The CDR3 nucleotides are TGTGCCAGCAGCTTAGTCGTATCATCTAGCGGCTCCTACGAGCAGTACTTC.

CDR3 sequence (DNA): TGTGCCAGTAGTCCGTATAGCAGCTACGAGCAGTACTTC. This sequence encodes CASSPYSSYEQYF. The J gene is TRBJ2-7, the V gene TRBV19; no reliable D call. CDR1 LNHDA and CDR2 SQIVND come from the germline V gene (reference sequence). This CDR3 is 13 amino acids long. Trimming removed 5 bases from V and 3 bases from J, with 11 bases in between.

The chain is built from TRBV6-5 and TRBJ2-7; D possibly uses TRBD1 or TRBD2 (5 bases each). The ends were cut back, 8 bases at V and 6 bases at J, with 20 bases in the middle. Looked up from germline, CDR1 is MNHEY and CDR2 is SVGAGI. The CDR3 is made up of 14 amino acids. The CDR3 spells CASPMEGRGVEQYF. CDR3 bases: TGTGCCAGCCCCATGGAAGGGAGAGGGGTCGAGCAGTACTTC.

V usage is TRBV23-1 and J usage is TRBJ2-7; 8 bases match TRBD2. TRBV23-1 carries the ORF label, with uncertain function. The CDR3 consists of 19 residues. V shed 5 bases, J shed 6 bases, and the junction held 24 bases outside the gene matches. The CDR3 coding sequence is TGCGCCAGCAGTTCCGATAGCGGGACTACCTCCATCCTACAAGGCGAGCAGTACTTC. Amino acid sequence: CASSSDSGTTSILQGEQYF.

This clone occurred once. The V gene is TRBV6-1, the J gene TRBJ1-4; 7 bases match TRBD1. Unmatched junction bases numbered 7, after V lost 11 bases and J lost 1 base. The CDR3 loop spans 14 amino acids. Germline CDR1 reads MNHNS; CDR2 reads SASEGT. CDR3 residues: CAASRTGTNEKLFF. The CDR3 DNA reads TGTGCCGCGAGCCGGACAGGAACTAATGAAAAACTGTTTTTT.

J is TRBJ1-2 and V is TRBV28, with 8 nucleotides matching TRBD1. The CDR3 consists of 14 residues. Germline loops: CDR1 MDHEN, CDR2 SYDVKM. Losses at the gene ends were 3 bases for V and 3 bases for J; bases not matched to a gene: 3. The CDR3 region is CASSLRTGYYGYTF. The CDR3 nucleotides are TGTGCCAGCAGTTTGCGGACAGGGTACTATGGCTACACCTTC.

This clone appeared once. V gene TRBV6-1 combines with J gene TRBJ2-7; 10 bases are shared with TRBD1. Germline V gene sequence: CDR1 MNHNS, CDR2 SASEGT. The CDR3 has 15 amino acids. The V gene end was trimmed by 10 bases and the J gene end by 0 bases; junction bases not matched to a gene: 9. CDR3 nucleotides: TGTGCCACTGGGGACAGGGGAGCATACTCCTACGAGCAGTACTTC. The encoded protein is CATGDRGAYSYEQYF.

This clone was seen a single time. The CDR3 here is CAISEASTDTQYF. CDR3 nucleotides: TGTGCCATCAGTGAGGCTAGCACAGATACGCAGTATTTT. The V gene is TRBV10-3, the J gene TRBJ2-3; D call uncertain. The ends were cut back, 2 bases at V and 0 bases at J, with 3 bases in the middle. There are 13 residues in the CDR3. Germline CDR1 reads ENHRY; CDR2 reads SYGVKD.

The chain couples TRBV5-1 to TRBJ2-2; D remains unclear. Germline CDR1 reads SGHRS; CDR2 reads YFSETQ. The germline V and J ends were trimmed by 2 bases and 2 bases, with 10 bases remaining between them. CDR3 length: 15 residues. The CDR3 DNA reads as TGCGCCAGCAGCTTCTCCCGGACCAACACCGGGGAGCTGTTTTTT. Translating it yields CASSFSRTNTGELFF.

Regarding this clone: Other nucleotide sequences in the sample specify the same CDR3. The rearrangement links TRBV29-1 to TRBJ1-1; 7 nucleotides match TRBD1. CDR1 is SQVTM and CDR2 is ANQGSEA in the germline V gene. This CDR3 is 13 amino acids long. V was pared by 7 bases and J by 0 bases, with 5 bases of the junction left unmatched. The CDR3 spells CSASGQMNTEAFF. In DNA form, the CDR3 reads TGCAGCGCCTCGGGACAGATGAACACTGAAGCTTTCTTT.

This rearrangement joins TRBV5-1 to TRBJ1-2, with 9 bases matching TRBD1. The CDR3 is 14 residues long. V lost 5 bases and J lost 5; bases outside the gene matches: 7. Germline lookup yields CDR1 SGHRS and CDR2 YFSETQ. CDR3 loop: CASSYRGRYYGYTF. The CDR3 nucleotides are TGCGCCAGCAGTTACAGGGGGCGTTATTATGGCTACACCTTC.

The chain combines TRBV19 with TRBJ1-1, with 9 bases identical to TRBD1. V was clipped by 4 bases and J by 1 base; unmatched bases: 4. CDR1 is LNHDA, CDR2 SQIVND, per germline (reference sequence). This CDR3 has 15 residues. The CDR3 reads CASSTGQGWNTEAFF. CDR3 nucleotide sequence: TGTGCCAGTAGTACAGGACAGGGGTGGAACACTGAAGCTTTCTTT.